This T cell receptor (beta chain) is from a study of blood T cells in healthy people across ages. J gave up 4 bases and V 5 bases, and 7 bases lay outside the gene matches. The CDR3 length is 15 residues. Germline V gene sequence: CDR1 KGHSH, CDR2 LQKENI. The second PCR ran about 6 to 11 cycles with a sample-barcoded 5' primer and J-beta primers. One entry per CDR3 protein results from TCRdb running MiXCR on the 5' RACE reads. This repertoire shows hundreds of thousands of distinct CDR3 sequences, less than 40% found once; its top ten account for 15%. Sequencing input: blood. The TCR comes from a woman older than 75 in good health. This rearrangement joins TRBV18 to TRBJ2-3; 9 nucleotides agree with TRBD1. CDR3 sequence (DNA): TGTGCCAGCTCATCACAGGGGGCGCGCCCAGATACGCAGTATTTT. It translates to CASSSQGARPDTQYF. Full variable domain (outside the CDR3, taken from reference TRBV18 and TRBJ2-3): NAGVMQNPRHLVRRRGQEARLRCSPMKGHSHVYWYRQLPEEGLKFMVYLQKENIIDESGMPKERFSAEFPKEGPSILRIQQVVRGDSAAYFCASSSQGARPDTQYFGPGTRLTVL.